The 26 T cell receptor beta chains below were found in one sample sequenced in a study of Tregs in tolerant kidney transplant recipients. Sequenced by immunoSEQ multiplex PCR; TCRdb stores in-frame clones only, minus some. The repertoire includes approximately 60,000 clones, approximately 82% of them detected once, and around 5.5% sits in the top ten. Specimen: CD4+ T cells from blood. All receptors derive from a human donor in good health.

This sequence joins TRBV5-4 and TRBJ1-1; D is ambiguous. Trimming cost V 0 bases and J 1 base, with 7 bases left between them. Germline loops: CDR1 SGHNT, CDR2 YYREEE (reference sequence). This CDR3 has 14 residues. CDR3 coding DNA: TGTGCCAGCAGCTTGGGGGGTACGAACACTGAAGCTTTCTTT. Translation: CASSLGGTNTEAFF.

This clone appeared once. The V call is TRBV30, the J call TRBJ1-5; 7 positions agree with TRBD1. This CDR3 is built from 12 residues. Looked up from germline, CDR1 is GTSNPN and CDR2 is SVGIG (reference sequence). V trimming: 6 bases; J trimming: 8 bases; junction bases outside the gene matches: 7. CDR3 nucleotides: TGTGCCTGCCAGGGGGGAATGGAGCCCCAGCATTTT. It yields the protein CACQGGMEPQHF.

This sequence joins TRBV18 and TRBJ2-2; 8 nucleotides match TRBD2. The CDR3 has 16 residues. V gave up 1 base and J gave up 5 bases; unmatched junction bases: 6. The germline CDR1 and CDR2 sequences are KGHSH and LQKENI. The CDR3 bases are TGTGCCAGCTCACCACTGGGAGCGGGAGAAACCGGGGAGCTGTTTTTT. Translated, it gives CASSPLGAGETGELFF.

This clone was seen a single time. The chain carries TRBV30 and TRBJ2-5, with D perhaps TRBD2 (6 bases). The CDR3 is 13 residues long. V dropped 5 bases and J dropped 4 bases, with 14 bases sitting between them. Germline V lookup: CDR1 GTSNPN, CDR2 SVGIG (reference sequence). The CDR3 loop reads CAWGVTSRETQYF. CDR3 in DNA: TGTGCCTGGGGGGTGACTAGTCGAGAGACCCAGTACTTC.

The genes are TRBV7-9 and TRBJ1-1; 12 bases map to TRBD1. Germline loops: CDR1 SEHNR, CDR2 FQNEAQ (reference sequence). The ends lost 5 bases at V and 0 bases at J; junction bases unmatched: 10. The CDR3 totals 18 residues. The CDR3 loop is CASSPRDRGLWMNTEAFF. DNA of the CDR3: TGTGCCAGCAGCCCCCGGGACAGGGGGCTTTGGATGAACACTGAAGCTTTCTTT.

This clone was observed a few times. The chain carries TRBV4-3 and TRBJ2-3; 8 nucleotides align to TRBD1. Germline V CDR1 and CDR2: LGHNA, YSLEER. J gave up 3 bases and V 3 bases, and 8 bases lay outside the gene matches. This CDR3 region has 16 residues. Here the CDR3 reads CASSHTGTGLTDTQYF. The CDR3 DNA reads TGCGCCAGCAGCCATACCGGGACAGGACTTACAGATACGCAGTATTTT.

This clone is categorized as medium-sized. The V and J genes are TRBV15 and TRBJ1-4, with unresolved D. Trimming took off 1 base at V and 2 bases at J, with 14 bases between the two ends. The CDR3 spans 17 residues. Germline values: CDR1 LNHNV, CDR2 YYDKDF (reference sequence). The chain's CDR3 is CATSRVPPALTNEKLFF. The CDR3 bases are TGTGCCACCAGCAGAGTACCGCCGGCACTGACTAATGAAAAACTGTTTTTT.

The chain couples TRBV6-5 to TRBJ1-6; D remains unclear. Germline V gives CDR1 MNHEY, CDR2 SVGAGI. The CDR3 extends over 13 amino acids. V was clipped by 0 bases and J by 7 bases, with 4 bases between them. CDR3 region: CASSYSLNSPLHF. CDR3 in DNA: TGTGCCAGCAGTTACTCGCTCAATTCACCCCTCCACTTT.

There are many counts of this clone. The rearrangement links TRBV5-4 to TRBJ1-1, with 10 bases matching TRBD1. Germline CDR1 SGHNT, CDR2 YYREEE (reference sequence). Trimming at V came to 3 bases and at J to 6 bases, leaving 8 bases not matched to a gene. This CDR3 comprises 15 residues. This CDR3 reads CASSSAGTGDSEAFF. The CDR3 DNA reads as TGTGCCAGCAGCTCGGCCGGGACAGGGGATTCTGAAGCTTTCTTT.

The chain carries TRBV5-4 and TRBJ2-1; 8 bases are a match to TRBD2. Germline trimming cut 3 bases from V and 10 bases from J; bases unmatched to any gene: 9. CDR1 and CDR2 (germline): SGHNT, YYREEE (reference sequence). This CDR3 is 14 amino acids long. As DNA, the CDR3 is TGTGCCAGCAGCTCCCGAGCGGGGGCGGGCGAGCAGTTCTTC. It codes for CASSSRAGAGEQFF.

Comments on this clone: One base away lies a much larger clone, so this may be a sequencing read error. The rearrangement joins TRBV11-2 to TRBJ2-5, with unresolved D. CDR1 and CDR2 (germline): SGHAT, FQNNGV. This CDR3 contains 11 residues. V dropped 5 bases and J dropped 3 bases, with 4 bases sitting between them. Here the CDR3 DNA reads TGTGCCAGCAGCATTAAAGAGACCCAGTACTTC. Its translation: CASSIKETQYF.

V usage is TRBV29-1 and J usage is TRBJ2-1, with 16 bases matching TRBD2. The CDR3 runs to 18 residues. After removal of 1 base from V and 6 bases from J, the junction contained 9 bases not matched to a gene. Per the germline V gene, CDR1 is SQVTM and CDR2 is ANQGSEA. The CDR3 here is CSVEGYRGLAGGPNEQFF. The CDR3 DNA is TGCAGCGTTGAAGGCTACAGGGGACTAGCGGGGGGGCCCAATGAGCAGTTCTTC.

This clone is a singleton in its sample. This chain joins TRBV29-1 and TRBJ2-1, with D hard to call. Between the trimmed V and J ends, which lost 6 bases and 8 bases, there was a span of 11 bases. CDR3 size: 11 residues. From germline, CDR1 is SQVTM and CDR2 ANQGSEA. Here the CDR3 DNA reads TGCAGCGTCCTCTCGGGTGATGAGCAGTTCTTC. This gives the protein CSVLSGDEQFF.

Only a few counts were recorded for this clone. The DNA of the CDR3 is TGTGCCAGCAGCCAGCCAGGGGGCCAGCCCCAGCATTTT. Its protein product is CASSQPGGQPQHF. V is TRBV4-2 and J is TRBJ1-5; 8 bases are shared with TRBD1. CDR1 LGHNA and CDR2 YNFKEQ come from the germline V gene. With V trimmed by 3 bases and J by 7 bases, 2 bases remained unmatched. CDR3 length equals 13 residues.

This sequence joins TRBV2 and TRBJ1-5; no clear D. CDR3 length: 12 amino acids. Germline V lookup: CDR1 SNHLY, CDR2 FYNNEI. The V end lost 4 bases, the J end lost 2 bases, and 3 bases lay between the germline ends. CDR3 loop: CASSGRNQPQHF. The CDR3 region has the DNA TGTGCCAGCAGTGGACGCAATCAGCCCCAGCATTTT.

This clone has just a few counts. The chain carries TRBV5-6 and TRBJ1-6; tentatively, D is TRBD1 (6 bases). The CDR3 extends over 13 amino acids. CDR1 is SGHDT and CDR2 is YYEEEE in the germline V gene. Trimming left V 0 bases short and J 9 bases short, with 7 bases between. The CDR3 loop reads CASSLGTASPLHF. In nucleotides, the CDR3 is TGTGCCAGCAGCTTGGGGACAGCTTCACCCCTCCACTTT.

The chain links TRBV2 to TRBJ2-7, with TRBD1 matching over 7 bases. This CDR3 is 12 amino acids long. Germline V gene lookup returns CDR1 SNHLY and CDR2 FYNNEI. The ends lost 7 bases at V and 3 bases at J; junction bases unmatched: 3. This CDR3 reads CASTRDSYEQYF. As DNA, the CDR3 is TGTGCCAGCACTAGGGACAGCTACGAGCAGTACTTC.

The chain uses TRBV11-1 and TRBJ2-3; TRBD2 might be the D (6 bases). The length of the CDR3 is 15 residues. The germline gives CDR1 SGHAT, CDR2 FQDESV (reference sequence). The V end lost 0 bases, the J end lost 1 base, and 8 bases lay between the germline ends. The CDR3 is CASSLASGRTDTQYF. The CDR3 DNA is TGTGCCAGCAGCTTAGCTAGCGGACGCACAGATACGCAGTATTTT.

This chain connects TRBV7-8 to TRBJ1-4; D remains unclear. From germline, CDR1 is SGHVS and CDR2 FQNEAQ. V was trimmed by 5 bases and J by 0 bases, leaving 7 bases between them. The CDR3 extends over 14 amino acids. CDR3 region: CASSPRATNEKLFF. DNA for the CDR3: TGTGCCAGCAGCCCGCGGGCAACTAATGAAAAACTGTTTTTT.

The chain recombines TRBV6-5 with TRBJ2-7; D unresolved. This CDR3 region has 12 residues. Trimming stripped 8 bases from V and 3 bases from J, with 11 bases between. From germline, CDR1 is MNHEY and CDR2 SVGAGI. In nucleotides, the CDR3 is TGTGCCAGCGTTGGGCAGGACTACGAGCAGTACTTC. Its translation: CASVGQDYEQYF.

The chain combines TRBV2 with TRBJ2-1; D call uncertain. V lost 11 bases, J lost 7 bases, and 15 bases lay in between. Per the germline V gene, CDR1 is SNHLY and CDR2 is FYNNEI. This CDR3 spans 12 amino acids. CDR3 DNA sequence: TGTGCCGCCCAGCGTATGGCTAATGAGCAGTTCTTC. Translation: CAAQRMANEQFF.

The chain recombines TRBV6-6 with TRBJ1-1, with 7 bases identical to TRBD1. The J segment lost 1 base and the V segment lost 5 bases, leaving 4 bases of the junction unmatched. Germline-derived CDR1 and CDR2 are MNHNY and SVGAGI (reference sequence). The CDR3 runs 14 residues. The DNA of the CDR3 is TGTGCCAGCAGTACTCGGGACAGGAACACTGAAGCTTTCTTT. This codes for CASSTRDRNTEAFF.

The chain joins TRBV9 to TRBJ2-7; 10 bases are shared with TRBD2. J was trimmed by 3 bases and V by 4 bases; bases with no gene match: 13. Germline-derived CDR1 and CDR2 are SGDLS and YYNGEE. This CDR3 has 17 amino acids. The CDR3 DNA reads as TGTGCCAGCAGCCCCAGTCCTTTAGCGGGAGGCTTCTACGAGCAGTACTTC. This gives the protein CASSPSPLAGGFYEQYF.

The chain is built from TRBV4-3 and TRBJ1-6; D is unresolved. This CDR3 has 14 residues. The V gene lost 1 base and the J gene lost 7 bases, with 8 bases spanning the gap. CDR1 is LGHNA and CDR2 is YSLEER in the germline V gene. For the CDR3, the DNA is TGCGCCAGCAGCCAAGTCTCCGGGAATTCACCCCTCCACTTT. This sequence encodes CASSQVSGNSPLHF.

The V call is TRBV7-8, the J call TRBJ2-5, with D perhaps assigned TRBD1 or TRBD2 (5 bases each). Trimming removed 2 bases from V and 2 bases from J, with 9 bases in between. Germline assignment: CDR1 SGHVS and CDR2 FQNEAQ. The CDR3 contains 14 residues. CDR3 nucleotide sequence: TGTGCCAGCAGCTTACGGGACCATCAAGAGACCCAGTACTTC. Its protein product is CASSLRDHQETQYF.

The V gene is TRBV7-2, the J gene TRBJ2-5; 9 bases are a match to TRBD1. CDR1 and CDR2 from the germline V gene are SGHTA and FQGNSA. V was pared by 5 bases and J by 2 bases, with 3 bases of the junction left unmatched. This CDR3 is 14 amino acids long. The CDR3 DNA sequence: TGTGCCAGCAGCCAAGGGACAGGGCAAGAGACCCAGTACTTC. This translates into CASSQGTGQETQYF.